This TCR beta chain originates from a study of beta chain features in type 1 diabetes. Notes on the study in general: TCRB CDR3s from Type 1 diabetes patients were moderately but significantly shorter in all four CD4+ subsets. It was among patients, rather than healthy donors, that naive, central memory and Treg TCRB repertoires appeared more similar.

This clone was seen only a few times. Its cognate antigen is unknown. Expressed TCRB transcripts got sequenced, as all isolated RNA was reverse transcribed. Produced via immunoSEQ multiplex PCR; TCRdb's table is partial and in-frame only. This sample has roughly 330,000 clones; approximately 13% occur once, and the top ten carry around 0.016%. Germline CDR1 and CDR2: SGHDN and FVKESK. This CDR3 is built from 15 residues. Unmatched junction bases numbered 4, after V lost 4 bases and J lost 5 bases. CD4+ naive, central memory, regulatory and stem cell-like memory cells were sorted via CD45RO/CCR7/CD25/CD127/CD95/CD27. Purity exceeded 98% in all sorted populations.

The sample was naive CD4+ T cells from blood. The V and J genes are TRBV14 and TRBJ2-3, with 12 nucleotides matching TRBD2. This sequence was found in a woman younger than 30 with type 1 diabetes. The CDR3 region has the DNA TGTGCCAGCAGCCGGAGACTAGCGGGAGTAGATACGCAGTATTTT. Encoded protein: CASSRRLAGVDTQYF.